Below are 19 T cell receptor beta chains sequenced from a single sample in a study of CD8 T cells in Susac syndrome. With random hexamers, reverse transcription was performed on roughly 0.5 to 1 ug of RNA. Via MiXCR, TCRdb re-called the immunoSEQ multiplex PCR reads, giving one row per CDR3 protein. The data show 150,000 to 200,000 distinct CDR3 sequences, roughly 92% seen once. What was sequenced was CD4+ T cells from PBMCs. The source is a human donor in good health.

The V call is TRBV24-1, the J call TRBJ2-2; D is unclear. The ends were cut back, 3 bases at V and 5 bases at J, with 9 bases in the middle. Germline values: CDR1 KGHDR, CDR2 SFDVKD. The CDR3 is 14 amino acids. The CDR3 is CATSDRRQTGELFF. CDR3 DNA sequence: TGTGCCACCAGTGATAGACGTCAAACCGGGGAGCTGTTTTTT.

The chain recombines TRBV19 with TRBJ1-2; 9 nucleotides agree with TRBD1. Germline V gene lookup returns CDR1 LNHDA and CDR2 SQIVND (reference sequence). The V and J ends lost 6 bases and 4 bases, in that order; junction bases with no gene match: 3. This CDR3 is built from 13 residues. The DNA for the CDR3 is TGTGCCAGTAGGGACAGGGGTGGCTATGGCTACACCTTC. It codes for CASRDRGGYGYTF.

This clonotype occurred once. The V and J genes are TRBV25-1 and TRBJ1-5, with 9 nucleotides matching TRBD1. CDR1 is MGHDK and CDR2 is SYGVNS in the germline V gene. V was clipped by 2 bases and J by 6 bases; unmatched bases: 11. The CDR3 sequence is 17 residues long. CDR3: CASSERDRVPRRQPQHF. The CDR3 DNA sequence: TGTGCCAGCAGTGAACGGGACAGGGTCCCCCGGCGTCAGCCCCAGCATTTT.

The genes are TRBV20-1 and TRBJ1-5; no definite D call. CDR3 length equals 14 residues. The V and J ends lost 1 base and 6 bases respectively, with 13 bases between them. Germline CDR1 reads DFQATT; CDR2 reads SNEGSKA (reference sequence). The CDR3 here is CSARGSLAGQPQHF. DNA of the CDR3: TGCAGTGCTAGAGGCTCGCTGGCTGGTCAGCCCCAGCATTTT.

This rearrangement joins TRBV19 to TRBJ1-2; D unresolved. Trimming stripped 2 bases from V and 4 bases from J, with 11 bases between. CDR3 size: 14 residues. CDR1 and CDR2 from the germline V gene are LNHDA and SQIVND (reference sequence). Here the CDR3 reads CASSIKGSSYGYTF. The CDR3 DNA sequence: TGTGCCAGTAGTATAAAAGGGAGCAGCTATGGCTACACCTTC. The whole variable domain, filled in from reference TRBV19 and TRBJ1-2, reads DGGITQSPKYLFRKEGQNVTLSCEQNLNHDAMYWYRQDPGQGLRLIYYSQIVNDFQKGDIAEGYSVSREKKESFPLTVTSAQKNPTAFYLCASSIKGSSYGYTFGSGTRLTVV.

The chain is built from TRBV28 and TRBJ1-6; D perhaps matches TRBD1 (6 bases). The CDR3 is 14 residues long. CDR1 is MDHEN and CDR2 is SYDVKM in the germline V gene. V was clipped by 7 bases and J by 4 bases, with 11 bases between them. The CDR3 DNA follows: TGTGCCAGCACCTCGCAGGGGTATAATTCACCCCTCCACTTT. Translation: CASTSQGYNSPLHF. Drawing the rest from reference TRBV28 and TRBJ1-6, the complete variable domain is DVKVTQSSRYLVKRTGEKVFLECVQDMDHENMFWYRQDPGLGLRLIYFSYDVKMKEKGDIPEGYSVSREKKERFSLILESASTNQTSMYLCASTSQGYNSPLHFGNGTRLTVT.

CDR3 DNA sequence: TGCAGTGCCGTTAGCGGGGGGAGTGGGGACAATGAGCAGTTCTTC. Translation gives CSAVSGGSGDNEQFF. The chain combines TRBV20-1 with TRBJ2-1, with 10 positions matching TRBD2. The CDR3 extends over 15 amino acids. Per the germline V gene, CDR1 is DFQATT and CDR2 is SNEGSKA (reference sequence). V shed 6 bases, J shed 5 bases, and the junction held 10 bases outside the gene matches.

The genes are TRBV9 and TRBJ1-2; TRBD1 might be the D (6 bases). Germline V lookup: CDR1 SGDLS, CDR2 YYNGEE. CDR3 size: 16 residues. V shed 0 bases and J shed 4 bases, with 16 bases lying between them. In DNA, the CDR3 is TGTGCCAGCAGCGTAGCCGCACAGGGTTCAGCCTATGGCTACACCTTC. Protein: CASSVAAQGSAYGYTF.

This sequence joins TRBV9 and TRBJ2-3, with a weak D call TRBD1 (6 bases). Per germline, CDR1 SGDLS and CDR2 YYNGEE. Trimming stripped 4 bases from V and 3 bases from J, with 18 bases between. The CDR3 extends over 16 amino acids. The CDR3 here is CASSPRGPRLTDTQYF. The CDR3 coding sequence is TGTGCCAGCAGCCCCAGGGGACCCAGGTTAACAGATACGCAGTATTTT.

CDR3 protein: CATSRDGQANEKLFF. CDR3 DNA sequence: TGTGCCACCAGCAGAGATGGGCAGGCTAATGAAAAACTGTTTTTT. The chain carries TRBV15 and TRBJ1-4; the D is unclear. This CDR3 contains 15 residues. Trimming removed 0 bases from V and 3 bases from J, with 8 bases in between. Germline CDR1 is LNHNV and CDR2 is YYDKDF (reference sequence).

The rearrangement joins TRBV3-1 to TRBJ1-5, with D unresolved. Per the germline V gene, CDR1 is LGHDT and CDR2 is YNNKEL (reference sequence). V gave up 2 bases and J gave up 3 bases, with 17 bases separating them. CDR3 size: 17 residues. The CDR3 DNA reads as TGTGCCAGCAGCCAACCCCGGTGGGGTTTTAACAATCAGCCCCAGCATTTT. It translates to CASSQPRWGFNNQPQHF.

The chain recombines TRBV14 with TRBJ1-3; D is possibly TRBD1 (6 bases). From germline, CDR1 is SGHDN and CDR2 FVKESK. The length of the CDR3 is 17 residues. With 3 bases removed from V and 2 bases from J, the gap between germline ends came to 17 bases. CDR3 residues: CASSQGYRVTTGNTIYF. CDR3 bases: TGTGCCAGCAGCCAGGGTTACAGGGTGACGACTGGAAACACCATATATTTT.

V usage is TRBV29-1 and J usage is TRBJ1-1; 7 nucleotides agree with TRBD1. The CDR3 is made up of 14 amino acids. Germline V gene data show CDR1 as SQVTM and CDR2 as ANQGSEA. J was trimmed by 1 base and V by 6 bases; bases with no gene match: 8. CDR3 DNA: TGCAGCGTAACACAGGGGACTGGGAACACTGAAGCTTTCTTT. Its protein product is CSVTQGTGNTEAFF.

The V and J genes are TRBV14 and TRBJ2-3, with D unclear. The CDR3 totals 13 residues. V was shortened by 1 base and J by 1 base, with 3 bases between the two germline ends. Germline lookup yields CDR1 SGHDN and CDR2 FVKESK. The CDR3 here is CASSQAGTDTQYF. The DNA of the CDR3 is TGTGCCAGCAGCCAAGCCGGCACAGATACGCAGTATTTT.

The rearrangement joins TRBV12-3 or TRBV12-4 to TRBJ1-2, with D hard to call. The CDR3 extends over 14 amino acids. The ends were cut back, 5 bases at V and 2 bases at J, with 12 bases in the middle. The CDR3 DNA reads TGTGCCAGCAGTAAGGGCCATAACAACTATGGCTACACCTTC. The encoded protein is CASSKGHNNYGYTF.

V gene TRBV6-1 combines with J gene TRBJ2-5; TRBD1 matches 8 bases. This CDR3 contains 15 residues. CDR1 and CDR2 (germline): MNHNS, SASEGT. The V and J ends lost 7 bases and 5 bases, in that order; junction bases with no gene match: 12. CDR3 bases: TGTGCCAGCACCAAAAAGGGCAGGGGGCATGAGACCCAGTACTTC. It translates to CASTKKGRGHETQYF.

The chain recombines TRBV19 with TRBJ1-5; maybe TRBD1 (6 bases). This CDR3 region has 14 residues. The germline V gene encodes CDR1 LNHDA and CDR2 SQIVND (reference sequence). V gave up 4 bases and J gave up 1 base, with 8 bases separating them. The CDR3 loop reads CASSTDRSNQPQHF. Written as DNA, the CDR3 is TGTGCCAGTAGTACGGACAGAAGCAATCAGCCCCAGCATTTT.

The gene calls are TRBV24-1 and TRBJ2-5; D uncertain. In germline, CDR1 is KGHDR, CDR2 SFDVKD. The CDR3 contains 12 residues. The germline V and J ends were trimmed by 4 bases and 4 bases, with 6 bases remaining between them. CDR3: CATSDRRETQYF. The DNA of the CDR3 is TGTGCCACCAGTGACCGAAGAGAGACCCAGTACTTC.

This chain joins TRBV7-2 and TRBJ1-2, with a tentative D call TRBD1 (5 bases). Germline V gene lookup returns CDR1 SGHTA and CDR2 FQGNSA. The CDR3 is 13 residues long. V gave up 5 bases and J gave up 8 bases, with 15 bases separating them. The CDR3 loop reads CASSEGAGGGYTF. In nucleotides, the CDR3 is TGTGCCAGCAGCGAAGGCGCCGGGGGGGGCTACACCTTC.